This entry describes one TCR beta chain. Expressed TCRB transcripts were sequenced because the isolated RNA had all been reverse transcribed beforehand. TCRdb's copy holds only in-frame clones and misses some; the assay was immunoSEQ multiplex PCR. The data contain 130,000 to 150,000 clones, 40% to 55% of them singletons. This record comes from a study of beta chain features in type 1 diabetes. The CDR3 totals 15 residues. Germline CDR1 reads SEHNR; CDR2 reads FQNEAQ (reference sequence). V gave up 5 bases and J gave up 0 bases; unmatched junction bases: 6. Each donor gave one heparinised blood draw averaging about 120 mL.

The material sequenced was Tregs from blood. The origin of this receptor is a man aged 18 to 30 in good health. The chain is built from TRBV7-9 and TRBJ1-1; 7 positions agree with TRBD1. The CDR3: CASSRGLWVNTEAFF. CDR3 nucleotide sequence: TGTGCCAGCAGCAGGGGGCTTTGGGTGAACACTGAAGCTTTCTTT.